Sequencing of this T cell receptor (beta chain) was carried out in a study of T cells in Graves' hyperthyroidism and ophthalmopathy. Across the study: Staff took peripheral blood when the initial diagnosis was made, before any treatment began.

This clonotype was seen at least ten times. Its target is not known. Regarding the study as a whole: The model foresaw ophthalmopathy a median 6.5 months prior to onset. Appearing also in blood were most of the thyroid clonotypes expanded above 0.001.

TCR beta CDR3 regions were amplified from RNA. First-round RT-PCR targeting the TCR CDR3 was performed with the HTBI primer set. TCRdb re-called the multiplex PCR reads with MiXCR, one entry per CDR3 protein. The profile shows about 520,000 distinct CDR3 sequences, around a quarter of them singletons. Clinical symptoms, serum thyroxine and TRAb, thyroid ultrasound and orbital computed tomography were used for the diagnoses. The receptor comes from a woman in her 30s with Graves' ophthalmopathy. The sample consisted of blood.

In nucleotides, the CDR3 is TGTGCCAGTAGTTATACAGGGGTTTCTGAAGCTTTCTTT. Residues: CASSYTGVSEAFF. The chain is built from TRBV19 and TRBJ1-1; 7 nucleotides align to TRBD1. The CDR3 sequence is 13 residues long. The V gene end was trimmed by 5 bases and the J gene end by 6 bases; junction bases not matched to a gene: 6. CDR1 is LNHDA and CDR2 is SQIVND in the germline V gene (reference sequence).